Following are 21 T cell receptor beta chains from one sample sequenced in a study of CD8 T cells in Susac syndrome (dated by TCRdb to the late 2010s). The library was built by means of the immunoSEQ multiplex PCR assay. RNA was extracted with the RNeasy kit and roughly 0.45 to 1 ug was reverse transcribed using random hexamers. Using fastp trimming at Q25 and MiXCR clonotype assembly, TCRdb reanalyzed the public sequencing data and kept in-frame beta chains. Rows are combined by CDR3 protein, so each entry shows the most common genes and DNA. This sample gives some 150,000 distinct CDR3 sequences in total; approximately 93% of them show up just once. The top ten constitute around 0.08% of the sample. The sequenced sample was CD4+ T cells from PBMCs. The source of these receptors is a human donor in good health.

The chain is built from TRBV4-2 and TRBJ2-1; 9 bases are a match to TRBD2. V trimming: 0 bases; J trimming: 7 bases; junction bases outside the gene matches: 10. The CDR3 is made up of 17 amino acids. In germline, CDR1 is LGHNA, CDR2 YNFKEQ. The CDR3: CASSQDGAGGELNEQFF. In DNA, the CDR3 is TGTGCCAGCAGCCAAGATGGGGCGGGAGGGGAACTGAATGAGCAGTTCTTC.

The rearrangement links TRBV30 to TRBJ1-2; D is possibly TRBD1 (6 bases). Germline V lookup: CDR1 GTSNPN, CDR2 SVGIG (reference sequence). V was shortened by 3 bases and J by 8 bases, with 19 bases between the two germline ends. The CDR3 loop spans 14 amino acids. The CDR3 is CAWRGLGGDEGYTF. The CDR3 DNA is TGTGCCTGGAGAGGATTAGGGGGAGATGAAGGCTACACCTTC.

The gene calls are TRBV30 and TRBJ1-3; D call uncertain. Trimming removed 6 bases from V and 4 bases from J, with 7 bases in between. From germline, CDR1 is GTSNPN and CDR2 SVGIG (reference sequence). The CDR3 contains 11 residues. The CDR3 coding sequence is TGTGCCTGCTCGCCGGGAAACACCATATATTTT. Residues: CACSPGNTIYF.

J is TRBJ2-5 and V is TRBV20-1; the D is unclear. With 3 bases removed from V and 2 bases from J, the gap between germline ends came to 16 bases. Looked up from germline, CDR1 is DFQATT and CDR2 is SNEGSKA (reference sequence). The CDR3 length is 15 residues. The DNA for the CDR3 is TGCAGTGCTAGCCCTAACCAACCTTCACAAGAGACCCAGTACTTC. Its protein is CSASPNQPSQETQYF.

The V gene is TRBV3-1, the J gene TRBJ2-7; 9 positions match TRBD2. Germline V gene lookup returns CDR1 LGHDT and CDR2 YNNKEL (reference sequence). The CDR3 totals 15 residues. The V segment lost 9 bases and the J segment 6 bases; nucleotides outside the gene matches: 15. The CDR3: CARTHHGAAGGEQYF. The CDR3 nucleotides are TGTGCCAGAACCCACCACGGGGCAGCGGGAGGCGAGCAGTACTTC.

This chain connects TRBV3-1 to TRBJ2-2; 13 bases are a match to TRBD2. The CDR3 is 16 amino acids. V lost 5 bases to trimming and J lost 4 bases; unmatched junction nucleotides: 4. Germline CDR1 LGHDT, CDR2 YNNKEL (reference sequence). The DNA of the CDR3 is TGTGCCAGCAGCACACTAGCGGGAGGGGGCACCGGGGAGCTGTTTTTT. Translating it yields CASSTLAGGGTGELFF.

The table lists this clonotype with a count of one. The CDR3 region is CAWSVKGTSNTGELFF. For the CDR3, the DNA is TGTGCCTGGAGTGTAAAAGGGACATCGAACACCGGGGAGCTGTTTTTT. The chain joins TRBV30 to TRBJ2-2, with D perhaps matching TRBD1 (6 bases). The CDR3 has 16 amino acids. The V end lost 0 bases, the J end lost 0 bases, and 11 bases lay between the germline ends. Germline V gene lookup returns CDR1 GTSNPN and CDR2 SVGIG (reference sequence).

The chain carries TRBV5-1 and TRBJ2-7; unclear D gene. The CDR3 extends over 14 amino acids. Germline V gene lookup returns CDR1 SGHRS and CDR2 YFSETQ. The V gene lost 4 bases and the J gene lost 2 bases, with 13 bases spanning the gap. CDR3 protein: CASSPVGPTYEQYF. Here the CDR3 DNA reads TGCGCCAGCAGCCCCGTAGGGCCTACCTACGAGCAGTACTTC.

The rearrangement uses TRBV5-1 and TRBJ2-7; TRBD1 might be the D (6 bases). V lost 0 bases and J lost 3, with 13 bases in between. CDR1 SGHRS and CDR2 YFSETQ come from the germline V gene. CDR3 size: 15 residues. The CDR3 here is CASSLDTGYIYEQYF. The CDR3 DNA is TGCGCCAGCAGCTTGGATACAGGGTACATCTACGAGCAGTACTTC.

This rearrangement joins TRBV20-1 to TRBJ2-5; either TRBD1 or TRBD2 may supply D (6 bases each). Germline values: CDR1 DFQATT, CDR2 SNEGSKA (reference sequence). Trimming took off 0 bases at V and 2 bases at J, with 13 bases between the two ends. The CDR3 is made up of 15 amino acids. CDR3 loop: CSAREGGGGQETQYF. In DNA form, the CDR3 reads TGCAGTGCTAGAGAAGGGGGAGGTGGACAAGAGACCCAGTACTTC.

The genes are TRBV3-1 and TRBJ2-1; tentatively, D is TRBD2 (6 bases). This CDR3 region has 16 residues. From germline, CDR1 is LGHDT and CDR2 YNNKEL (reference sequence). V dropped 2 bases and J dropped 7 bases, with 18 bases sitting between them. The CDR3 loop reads CASSQRRLVRANEQFF. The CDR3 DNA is TGTGCCAGCAGCCAACGAAGACTAGTGAGGGCAAATGAGCAGTTCTTC.

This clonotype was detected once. CDR3 residues: CASSQQLDSYEQYF. CDR3 nucleotides: TGTGCCAGCAGCCAACAACTCGACTCCTACGAGCAGTACTTC. The chain links TRBV3-1 to TRBJ2-7, with unresolved D. V was cut by 2 bases and J by 0 bases, with 8 bases left in between. The CDR3 length is 14 residues. CDR1 is LGHDT and CDR2 is YNNKEL in the germline V gene (reference sequence).

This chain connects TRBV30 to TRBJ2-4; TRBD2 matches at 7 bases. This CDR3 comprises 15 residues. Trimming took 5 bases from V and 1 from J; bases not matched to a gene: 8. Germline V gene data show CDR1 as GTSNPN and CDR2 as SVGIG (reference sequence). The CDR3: CAWCGSPAAKNIQYF. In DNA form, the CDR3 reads TGTGCCTGGTGCGGGAGCCCGGCGGCCAAAAACATTCAGTACTTC.

CDR3 region: CASCRKGEETQYF. CDR3 DNA: TGTGCCAGCTGCCGTAAGGGTGAAGAGACCCAGTACTTC. The V call is TRBV3-1, the J call TRBJ2-5; D is undetermined. The V gene lost 8 bases and the J gene lost 3 bases, with 13 bases spanning the gap. Germline V lookup: CDR1 LGHDT, CDR2 YNNKEL (reference sequence). This CDR3 comprises 13 residues.

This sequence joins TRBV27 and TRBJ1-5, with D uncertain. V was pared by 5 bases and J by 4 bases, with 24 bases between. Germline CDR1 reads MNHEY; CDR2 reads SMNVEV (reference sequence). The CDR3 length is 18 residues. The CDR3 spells CASSLYPIGQDANQPQHF. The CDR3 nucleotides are TGTGCCAGCAGTCTCTACCCCATCGGGCAGGACGCGAATCAGCCCCAGCATTTT.

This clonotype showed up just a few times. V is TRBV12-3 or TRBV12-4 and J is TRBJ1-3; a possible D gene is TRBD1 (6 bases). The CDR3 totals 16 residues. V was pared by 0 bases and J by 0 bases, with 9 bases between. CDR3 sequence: CASSLAGTSSGNTIYF. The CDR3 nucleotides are TGTGCCAGCAGTTTAGCCGGGACAAGCTCTGGAAACACCATATATTTT.

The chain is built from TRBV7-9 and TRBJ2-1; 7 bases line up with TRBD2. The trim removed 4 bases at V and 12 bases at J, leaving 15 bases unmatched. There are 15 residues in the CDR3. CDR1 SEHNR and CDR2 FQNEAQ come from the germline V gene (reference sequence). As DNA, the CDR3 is TGTGCCAGCAGCTCGCCCCGGGACTATCAATTGGTGCAGTTCTTC. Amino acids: CASSSPRDYQLVQFF.

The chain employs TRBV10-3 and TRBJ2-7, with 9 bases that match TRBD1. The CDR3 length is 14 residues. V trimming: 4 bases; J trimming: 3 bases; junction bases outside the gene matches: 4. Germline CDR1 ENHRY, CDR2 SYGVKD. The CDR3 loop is CAISGDRVLYEQYF. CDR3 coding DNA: TGTGCCATCAGTGGGGACAGGGTACTCTACGAGCAGTACTTC.

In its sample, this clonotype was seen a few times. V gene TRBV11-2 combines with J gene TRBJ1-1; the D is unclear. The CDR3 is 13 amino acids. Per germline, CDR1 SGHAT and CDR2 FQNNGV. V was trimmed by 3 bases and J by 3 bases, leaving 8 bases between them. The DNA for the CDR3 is TGTGCCAGCAGCTTGGCAGGCTACACTGAAGCTTTCTTT. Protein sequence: CASSLAGYTEAFF.

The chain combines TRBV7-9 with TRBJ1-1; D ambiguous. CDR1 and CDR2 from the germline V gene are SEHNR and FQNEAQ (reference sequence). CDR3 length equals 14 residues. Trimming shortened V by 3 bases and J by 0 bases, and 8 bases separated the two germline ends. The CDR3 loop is CASSLARMNTEAFF. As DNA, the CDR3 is TGTGCCAGCAGCTTGGCTAGGATGAACACTGAAGCTTTCTTT.

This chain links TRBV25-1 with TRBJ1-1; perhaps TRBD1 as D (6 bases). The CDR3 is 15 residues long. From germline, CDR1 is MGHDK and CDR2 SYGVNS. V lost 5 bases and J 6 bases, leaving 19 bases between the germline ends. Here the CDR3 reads CASSPRGGAGAEAFF. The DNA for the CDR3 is TGTGCCAGCAGTCCCCGGGGGGGGGCGGGCGCTGAAGCTTTCTTT.